This entry concerns a single T cell receptor beta chain. The germline gives CDR1 DFQATT, CDR2 SNEGSKA (reference sequence). The V end lost 6 bases, the J end lost 0 bases, and 6 bases lay between the germline ends. The CDR3 extends over 12 amino acids. Using its own MiXCR run on the 5' RACE reads, TCRdb lists one record per CDR3 protein. The repertoire holds almost 65,000 distinct CDR3 sequences, with roughly 19% as singletons. These data belong to a study of HIV-infected patients and healthy controls. The source of this sequence is a human donor in good health. The sample comprised CD4+ T cells from blood. The chain is built from TRBV20-1 and TRBJ1-3; D not resolved. CDR3 sequence reads: CSARTSGNTIYF. The CDR3 DNA reads as TGCAGTGCCAGGACCTCTGGAAACACCATATATTTT.